This TCR beta chain was profiled in a study of identical twins. Study-wide points: It was possible that invariant MAIT and iNKT cells partly confounded the zero-insertion analyses.

cDNA carried unique molecular identifiers, and a universal primer site was added by template switching. TCRdb used MiXCR to reprocess the 5' RACE reads, holding one entry per CDR3 protein. The data show 250,000 to 350,000 distinct CDR3 sequences, with roughly 8.6% seen just once and over 2% held by the top ten. About this clonotype itself: Antigen specificity is unknown.

Trimming stripped 0 bases from V and 6 bases from J, with 15 bases between. This CDR3 has 16 residues. Germline-derived CDR1 and CDR2 are MGHRA and YSYEKL. These data also formed part of another study, on yellow fever vaccine responses in identical twins. From that study: After vaccination, twins' T cell response reportedly seemed partly convergent, partly personalized.

Sequencing was performed on memory (CD45RO+) T cells sorted from blood. V usage is TRBV4-1 and J usage is TRBJ2-4; tentative D call: TRBD1 (6 bases). This TCR came from a woman aged 18-29 years in good health. This CDR3 is CASSQDPMGHRNIQYF. The DNA of the CDR3 is TGCGCCAGCAGCCAAGATCCGATGGGACACCGAAACATTCAGTACTTC.